Presented here are 9 T cell receptor beta chains from one specimen sequenced in a study of glioma-infiltrating T cells. The iRepertoire nested amplicon-rescue multiplex PCR amplified TCR alpha and beta CDR3s from RNA. TCRdb itself ran the multiplex PCR reads through MiXCR, one entry per CDR3 protein. The table has around 130,000 distinct CDR3 sequences, approximately 24% seen once. Source material: glioma tissue, nonneoplastic brain tissue, or PBMCs (not recorded which). The receptor set was obtained from a human donor with low-grade glioma or glioblastoma, undergoing nonglioma brain surgery, or in good health (not recorded which).

This clonotype was found many times. The chain links TRBV29-1 to TRBJ1-2; D ambiguous. Germline V gene lookup returns CDR1 SQVTM and CDR2 ANQGSEA. The CDR3 is made up of 11 amino acids. Trimming removed 5 bases from V and 2 bases from J, with 6 bases in between. The CDR3, as DNA: TGCAGCGTTCTGGTAAACTATGGCTACACCTTC. Encoded protein: CSVLVNYGYTF.

This chain uses TRBV5-4 with TRBJ2-3; D perhaps matches TRBD2 (5 bases). V shed 4 bases and J shed 8 bases, with 14 bases lying between them. The CDR3 is 13 residues long. CDR1 SGHNT and CDR2 YYREEE come from the germline V gene (reference sequence). CDR3 coding DNA: TGTGCCAGCAGCCCCGGTAGCGCAGGTACGCAGTATTTT. The encoded protein is CASSPGSAGTQYF.

Comment on this clonotype: Just one base apart from a much larger clone, this may be a read error. The CDR3 nucleotides are TGCAGTACTAGGCCAACTAGCGGGGGGTGGGGTGAGCAGTTCTTC. This gives the protein CSTRPTSGGWGEQFF. The gene calls are TRBV20-1 and TRBJ2-1, with 12 bases fitting TRBD2. Germline lookup yields CDR1 DFQATT and CDR2 SNEGSKA (reference sequence). The CDR3 runs 15 residues.

This clonotype was found a few times. This rearrangement joins TRBV6-1 to TRBJ1-5; D uncertain. The germline V and J ends were trimmed by 4 bases and 2 bases, with 12 bases remaining between them. Germline CDR1 reads MNHNS; CDR2 reads SASEGT. The CDR3 contains 15 residues. DNA for the CDR3: TGTGCCAGCAGTGTCACGGGATGGGGCAATCAGCCCCAGCATTTT. Its protein is CASSVTGWGNQPQHF.

This clonotype showed up many times. The chain links TRBV6-1 to TRBJ2-7; D ambiguous. V lost 8 bases to trimming and J lost 6 bases, with 17 bases between them. The CDR3 is made up of 13 amino acids. CDR1 is MNHNS and CDR2 is SASEGT in the germline V gene. The CDR3 nucleotides are TGTGCCAGCGGTACGGCGCGCCATCTCGAGCAGTACGTC. Its protein is CASGTARHLEQYV.

This clonotype was picked up many times. The chain joins TRBV20-1 to TRBJ2-1, with 7 bases matching TRBD1. Trimming at V came to 6 bases and at J to 0 bases, leaving 8 bases not matched to a gene. Per the germline V gene, CDR1 is DFQATT and CDR2 is SNEGSKA (reference sequence). The CDR3 is 15 amino acids. CDR3 loop: CSADSGTASYNEQFF. CDR3 nucleotides: TGCAGTGCCGATTCCGGGACAGCCTCCTACAATGAGCAGTTCTTC.

Only a few counts were recorded for this clonotype. This rearrangement joins TRBV4-2 to TRBJ2-3; the D call may be TRBD1 or TRBD2 (5 bases each). Germline V gives CDR1 LGHNA, CDR2 YNFKEQ. V gave up 0 bases and J gave up 4 bases, with 11 bases separating them. CDR3 size: 15 residues. CDR3 DNA: TGTGCCAGCAGCCAAGAAGGGTCGGGGCCAGATACGCAGTATTTT. Amino acid sequence: CASSQEGSGPDTQYF.

J is TRBJ1-6 and V is TRBV6-1, with 9 bases matching TRBD1. The CDR3 covers 14 residues. After removal of 8 bases from V and 3 bases from J, the junction contained 2 bases not matched to a gene. The V gene's germline CDR1 is MNHNS and CDR2 SASEGT. The CDR3 protein is CASRTGDYNSPLHF. DNA of the CDR3: TGTGCCAGCCGGACAGGGGACTATAATTCACCCCTCCACTTT.

The sample holds many counts of this clonotype. The rearrangement uses TRBV20-1 and TRBJ2-1; D tentatively fits TRBD1 or TRBD2 (5 bases each). Trimming left V 0 bases short and J 8 bases short, with 8 bases between. The CDR3 consists of 12 residues. Looked up from germline, CDR1 is DFQATT and CDR2 is SNEGSKA (reference sequence). DNA of the CDR3: TGCAGTGCTAGAGATCTGGGACATGAGCAGTTCTTC. Its translation: CSARDLGHEQFF.